This T cell receptor (beta chain) originates from a study of regulatory T cells in long-lasting Graves disease. Overall study findings and caveats: Authors noted too few samples as a limitation. Analyses excluded thyroid tissue, covering peripheral blood alone.

The time point denotes: persistent/refractory GD, antithyroid drugs over 5 years with positive TRAb. Extracted RNA from PBMCs served as the source of the TCR library. CDR3 length equals 15 residues. In germline, CDR1 is SGHTA, CDR2 FQGNSA. With regard to this clonotype: The antigen is not known. One end of the junction is discordant with germline, which a read error may explain.

With iRepertoire HTBI primers and Arm-PCR of CDR3 regions, TCR beta libraries were built. Authors' methods: Gene usage covered 62 TRBV and more than 13 TRBJ segments. MiXCR was run by TCRdb on the multiplex PCR reads, yielding one entry per CDR3 protein. Here the V and J calls rest on TCRdb's processing, not on the authors' analysis. The sample yields roughly 400,000 distinct CDR3 sequences, about a fifth seen once. The chain recombines TRBV7-2 with TRBJ2-4; tentative D call: TRBD1 (6 bases). The clonotype originates from a female donor with Graves disease. Material: peripheral blood mononuclear cells (PBMCs), obtained when the disease was refractory, from a patient treated with antithyroid drugs. Here the CDR3 reads CASSQEAGEENIQYF. In nucleotides, the CDR3 is TGCGCCAGCAGCCAAGAGGCAGGGGAAGAAAACATTCAGTACTTC. Full variable domain (outside the CDR3, taken from reference TRBV7-2 and TRBJ2-4): GAGVSQSPSNKVTEKGKDVELRCDPISGHTALYWYRQSLGQGLEFLIYFQGNSAPDKSGLPSDRFSAERTGGSVSTLTIQRTQQEDSAVYLCASSQEAGEENIQYFGAGTRLSVL.